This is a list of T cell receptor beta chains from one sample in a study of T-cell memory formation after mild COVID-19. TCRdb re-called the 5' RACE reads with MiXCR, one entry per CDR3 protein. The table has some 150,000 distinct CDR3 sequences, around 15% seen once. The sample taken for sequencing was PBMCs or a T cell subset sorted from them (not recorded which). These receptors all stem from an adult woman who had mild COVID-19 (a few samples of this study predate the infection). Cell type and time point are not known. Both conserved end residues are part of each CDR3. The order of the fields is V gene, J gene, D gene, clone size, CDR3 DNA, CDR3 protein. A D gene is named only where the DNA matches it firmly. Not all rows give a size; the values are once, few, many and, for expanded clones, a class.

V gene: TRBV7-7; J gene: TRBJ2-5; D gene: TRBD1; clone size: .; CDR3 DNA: TGTGCTAGTAGGACAGGGGAAGAGGAGACCCAGTACTTC; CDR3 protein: CASRTGEEETQYF
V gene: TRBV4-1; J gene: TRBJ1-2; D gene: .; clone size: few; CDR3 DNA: TGCGCCAGCAGCCAACCTGGGACGGATGGCTACACCTTC; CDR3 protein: CASSQPGTDGYTF
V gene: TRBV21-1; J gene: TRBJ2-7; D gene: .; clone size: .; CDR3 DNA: TGTGCCAGCAGCAAAGCCCGGGAGGCCTACGAGCAGTACTTC; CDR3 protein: CASSKAREAYEQYF
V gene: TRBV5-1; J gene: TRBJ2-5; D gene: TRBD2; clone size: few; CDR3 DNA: TGCGCCAGCAGCAGAGCACTAGCGGGGGTGCTCCCTGAGACCCAGTACTTC; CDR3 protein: CASSRALAGVLPETQYF
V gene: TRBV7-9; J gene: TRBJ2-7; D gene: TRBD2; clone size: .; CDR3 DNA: TGTGCCAGCAGCTTGGGGCTAGCGGGAGGGCCAGTAGTCTACGAGCAGTACTTC; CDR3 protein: CASSLGLAGGPVVYEQYF
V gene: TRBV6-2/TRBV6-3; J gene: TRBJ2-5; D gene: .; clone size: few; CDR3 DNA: TGTGCCAGCAGCCGGATTGACCGGGTGGAAGAGACCCAGTACTTC; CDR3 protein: CASSRIDRVEETQYF
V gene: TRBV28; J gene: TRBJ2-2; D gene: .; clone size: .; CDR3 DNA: TGTGCCAGCAGTTTATACCCTAGTGGGAACACCGGGGAGCTGTTTTTT; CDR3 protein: CASSLYPSGNTGELFF
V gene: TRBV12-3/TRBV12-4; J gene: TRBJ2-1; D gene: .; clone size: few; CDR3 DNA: TGTGCCAGCAATCCGGACGGCTACAATGAGCAGTTCTTC; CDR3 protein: CASNPDGYNEQFF
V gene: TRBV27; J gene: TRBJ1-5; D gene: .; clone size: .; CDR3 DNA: TGTGCCAGCAGTTTATTGGGGGAGAATCAGCCCCAGCATTTT; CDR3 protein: CASSLLGENQPQHF
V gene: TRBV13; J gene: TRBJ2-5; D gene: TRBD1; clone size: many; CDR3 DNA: TGTGCCAGCAGCCGAAGGACAGGTGGAGGAGGAGAGACCCAGTACTTC; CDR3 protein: CASSRRTGGGGETQYF
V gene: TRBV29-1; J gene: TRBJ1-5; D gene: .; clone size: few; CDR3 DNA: TGCAGCGTGGGGACTGACAGCGATCAGCCCCAGCATTTT; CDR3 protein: CSVGTDSDQPQHF
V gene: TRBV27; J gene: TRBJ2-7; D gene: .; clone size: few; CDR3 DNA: TGTGCCAGCAGTTTAAAAGGCAGTTACTACGAGCAGTACTTC; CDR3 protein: CASSLKGSYYEQYF
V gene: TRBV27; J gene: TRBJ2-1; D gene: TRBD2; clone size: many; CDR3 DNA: TGTGCCAGCAGTCTCGTGGGACTAGCGGGGGCGATCTCCTACAATGAGCAGTTCTTC; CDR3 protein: CASSLVGLAGAISYNEQFF